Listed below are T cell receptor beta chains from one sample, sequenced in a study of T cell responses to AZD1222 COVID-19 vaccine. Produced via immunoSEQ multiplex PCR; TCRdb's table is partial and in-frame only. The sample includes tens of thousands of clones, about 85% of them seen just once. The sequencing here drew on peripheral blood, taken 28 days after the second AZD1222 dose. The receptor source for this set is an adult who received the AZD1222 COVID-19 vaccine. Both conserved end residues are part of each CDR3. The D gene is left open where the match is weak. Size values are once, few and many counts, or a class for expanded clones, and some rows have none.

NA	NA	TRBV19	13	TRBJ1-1	TGTGCCAGTAGTATATTGTTGAACACTGAAGCTTTCTTT	CASSILLNTEAFF
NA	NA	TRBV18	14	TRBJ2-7	TGTGCCAGCTCACCAAGTAGGGACTCCTACGAGCAGTACTTC	CASSPSRDSYEQYF
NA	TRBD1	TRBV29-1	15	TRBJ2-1	TGCAGCGTTGGACTGGGACAGGGGGTCTACAATGAGCAGTTCTTC	CSVGLGQGVYNEQFF
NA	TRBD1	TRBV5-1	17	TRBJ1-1	TGCGCCAGCAAACTAACCGGGACAGTAAACGCGGCCACTGAAGCTTTCTTT	CASKLTGTVNAATEAFF
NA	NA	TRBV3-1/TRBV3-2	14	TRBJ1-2	TGTGCCAGCAGCCACCAACAGACATTGTATGGCTACACCTTC	CASSHQQTLYGYTF
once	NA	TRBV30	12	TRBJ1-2	TGTGCCACAACTGTGCAGGGGATCGGCTACACCTTC	CATTVQGIGYTF
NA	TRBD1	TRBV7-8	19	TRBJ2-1	TGTGCCAGCAGCGAGGACAGGGGGCTCAGACAAAGCTCCTACAATGAGCAGTTCTTC	CASSEDRGLRQSSYNEQFF
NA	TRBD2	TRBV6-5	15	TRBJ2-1	TGTGCCAGCAGCGTTCAAGCGGGAGGACGAAATGAGCAGTTCTTC	CASSVQAGGRNEQFF
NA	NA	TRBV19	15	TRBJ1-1	TGTGCCAGTAGTATATCCCCCAGGGAGAACACTGAAGCTTTCTTT	CASSISPRENTEAFF
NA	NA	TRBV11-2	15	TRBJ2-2	TGTGCCAGCAGCTCCCTCCCCGGGAACACCGGGGAGCTGTTTTTT	CASSSLPGNTGELFF
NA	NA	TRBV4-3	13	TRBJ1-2	TGCGCCAGCAGCCAAGCTCCTAGCTATGGCTACACCTTC	CASSQAPSYGYTF
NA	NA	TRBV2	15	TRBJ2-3	TGTGCCAGCATGAGTGGGCGGGGTAGCACAGATACGCAGTATTTT	CASMSGRGSTDTQYF
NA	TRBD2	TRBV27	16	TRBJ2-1	TGTGCCAGCAGCGGGACTCTAGCGGAATCCTACAATGAGCAGTTCTTC	CASSGTLAESYNEQFF
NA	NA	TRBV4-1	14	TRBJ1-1	TGCGCCAGCAGCCAGAGAGAGGGGAACACTGAAGCTTTCTTT	CASSQREGNTEAFF
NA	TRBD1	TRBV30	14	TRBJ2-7	TGTGCCTGGAGGCCGGGGCAGGGGGCATACGAGCAGTACTTC	CAWRPGQGAYEQYF
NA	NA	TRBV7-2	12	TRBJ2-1	TGTGCCAGCAGCTACGTCACCGGGGAGCAGTTCTTC	CASSYVTGEQFF
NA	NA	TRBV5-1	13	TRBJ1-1	TGCGCCAGCTGGGAACAGTCCTCCACTGAAGCTTTCTTT	CASWEQSSTEAFF
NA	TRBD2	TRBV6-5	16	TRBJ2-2	TGTGCCAGCAGTTACTCGAAGTCGGGGGGGCCCGGGGAGCTGTTTTTT	CASSYSKSGGPGELFF
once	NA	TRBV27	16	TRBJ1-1	TGTGCCAGCAGTTTATCCCCAGGAGCGGGGAACACTGAAGCTTTCTTT	CASSLSPGAGNTEAFF
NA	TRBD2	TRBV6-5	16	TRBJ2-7	TGTGCCAGCAGTTACTACGGGACTAGGAGCTCCTACGAGCAGTACTTC	CASSYYGTRSSYEQYF
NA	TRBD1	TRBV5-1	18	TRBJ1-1	TGCGCCAGCAGCTTGGGGAGGGGGCGCGATTTAATGAACACTGAAGCTTTCTTT	CASSLGRGRDLMNTEAFF
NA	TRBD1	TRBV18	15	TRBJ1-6	TGTGCCAGCTCAGCCGGGACAGGGGATAATTCACCCCTCCACTTT	CASSAGTGDNSPLHF
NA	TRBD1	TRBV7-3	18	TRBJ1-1	TGTGCCAGCAGCTTAACGCCAAGACTTGACAGGGGGCTATCTGAAGCTTTCTTT	CASSLTPRLDRGLSEAFF
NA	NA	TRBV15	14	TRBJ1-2	TGTGCCACCAGCAGAGCGGACACCCGTAAGGGCTACACCTTC	CATSRADTRKGYTF
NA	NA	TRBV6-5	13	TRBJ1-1	TGTGCCAGCAGACCTACCGGGGCAGTCGGAGCTTTCTTT	CASRPTGAVGAFF
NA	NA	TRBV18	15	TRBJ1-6	TGTGCCAGCTCACCTAACGGACGGGAAAATTCACCCCTCCACTTT	CASSPNGRENSPLHF
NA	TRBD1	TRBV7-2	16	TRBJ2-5	TGTGCCAGCAGCCCCTACTCGGGACAGGTTCAAGAGACCCAGTACTTC	CASSPYSGQVQETQYF
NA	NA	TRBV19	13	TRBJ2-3	TGTGCCAGTAGTAGTCTAGCTACAGATACGCAGTATTTT	CASSSLATDTQYF
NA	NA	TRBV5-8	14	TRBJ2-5	TGTGCCAGCAGCCGTGGGGCCCACCAAGAGACCCAGTACTTC	CASSRGAHQETQYF
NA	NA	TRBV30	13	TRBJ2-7	TGTGCCTGGAGTGTCTCAGGGAGCTACGAGCAGTACTTC	CAWSVSGSYEQYF
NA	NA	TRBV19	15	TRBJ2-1	TGTGCCAGTAGTATATTAGCGGACTCCTACAATGAGCAGTTCTTC	CASSILADSYNEQFF
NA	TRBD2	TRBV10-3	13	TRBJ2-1	TGTGCCATCAGTGATAGCGGGAGGAATGAGCAGTTCTTC	CAISDSGRNEQFF
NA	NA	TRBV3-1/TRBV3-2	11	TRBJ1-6	TGTGCCAGCAGCCAGAGTTCACCCCTCCACTTT	CASSQSSPLHF
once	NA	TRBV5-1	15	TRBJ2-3	TGCGCCAGCAGCTTCGGGGTCCCTAGCACAGATACGCAGTATTTT	CASSFGVPSTDTQYF
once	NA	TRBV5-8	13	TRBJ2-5	TGTGCCAGCAGCCGGTACAGCAAAGAGACCCAGTACTTC	CASSRYSKETQYF
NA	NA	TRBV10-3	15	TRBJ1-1	TGTGCCATCAGTGAGTCGCAGGACCTGAACACTGAAGCTTTCTTT	CAISESQDLNTEAFF
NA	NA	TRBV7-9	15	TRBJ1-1	TGTGCCAGCAGCTTAGAAGGACCACTGAACACTGAAGCTTTCTTT	CASSLEGPLNTEAFF
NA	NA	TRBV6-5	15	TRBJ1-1	TGTGCCAACGAATTCCCTGGCGCAAGGAACACTGAAGCTTTCTTT	CANEFPGARNTEAFF
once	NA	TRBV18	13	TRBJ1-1	TGTGCCAGCTCGCGACTGGAGGACACTGAAGCTTTCTTT	CASSRLEDTEAFF
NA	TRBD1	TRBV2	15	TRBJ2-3	TGTGCCAGCAGTGAAGCGAACAGGGGGGCAGATACGCAGTATTTT	CASSEANRGADTQYF
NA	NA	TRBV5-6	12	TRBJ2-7	TGTGCCAGCAGCTTGTTTTTCTACGAGCAGTACTTC	CASSLFFYEQYF